The 5 T cell receptor beta chains listed next were all sequenced from one sample in a study of shared clonotypes between healthy human individuals. This table comes from immunoSEQ multiplex PCR, and its TCRdb copy is limited to in-frame clones, with some not included. Found here are roughly 2 million clones, approximately 94% of them singletons; the top ten hold approximately 1.2%. CD45RO-negative cells were positively selected for CCR7, leaving out terminally differentiated effector memory CD45RA+ cells. Sample: naive CD8+ T cells sorted from blood. Receptors were obtained from a man between 18 and 35 years old in good health.

A remark on this clone: The germline gene is not matched at one end of the junction; a read error may be the cause. The gene calls are TRBV7-7 and TRBJ2-3, with 11 bases identical to TRBD1. The CDR3 sequence is 17 residues long. In germline, CDR1 is SSHAT, CDR2 FNYEAQ (reference sequence). CDR3 loop: CASSLGGQGVMADTQYF. The DNA of the CDR3 is TGTGCTAGCAGCTTAGGGGGACAGGGGGTAATGGCAGATACGCAGTATTTT.

As DNA, the CDR3 is TGTGCCAGCAGCTTAGAGCGGACAGTCTCCTACGAGCAGTACTTC. Amino acids: CASSLERTVSYEQYF. This chain links TRBV7-9 with TRBJ2-7, with a tentative D call TRBD1 (6 bases). Trimming left V 1 base short and J 0 bases short, with 10 bases between. The germline CDR1 and CDR2 sequences are SEHNR and FQNEAQ (reference sequence). This CDR3 region has 15 residues.

The gene calls are TRBV4-3 and TRBJ2-7; a weak D match, TRBD1 (5 bases). Germline CDR1 reads LGHNA; CDR2 reads YSLEER. This CDR3 region has 15 residues. The ends were cut back, 4 bases at V and 5 bases at J, with 18 bases in the middle. CDR3 region: CASSRQGRGFDEQYF. The CDR3 region has the DNA TGCGCCAGCAGCCGGCAGGGTAGAGGCTTTGACGAGCAGTACTTC.

The V call is TRBV15, the J call TRBJ1-1; D is unresolved. Trimming stripped 0 bases from V and 3 bases from J, with 11 bases between. Germline values: CDR1 LNHNV, CDR2 YYDKDF (reference sequence). CDR3 length: 15 residues. Here the CDR3 DNA reads TGTGCCACCAGCAGAGATCGGACTCTATACACTGAAGCTTTCTTT. It yields the protein CATSRDRTLYTEAFF.

The CDR3 protein is CAWRVTFSGNTIYF. DNA for the CDR3: TGTGCCTGGAGGGTGACTTTCTCTGGAAACACCATATATTTT. The chain is built from TRBV30 and TRBJ1-3; unclear D gene. Trimming cost V 3 bases and J 0 bases, with 9 bases left between them. The CDR3 loop spans 14 amino acids. CDR1 and CDR2 (germline): GTSNPN, SVGIG (reference sequence). Based on the CDR3 plus reference TRBV30 and TRBJ1-3, the full variable domain is SQTIHQWPATLVQPVGSPLSLECTVEGTSNPNLYWYRQAAGRGLQLLFYSVGIGQISSEVPQNLSASRPQDRQFILSSKKLLLSDSGFYLCAWRVTFSGNTIYFGEGSWLTVV.